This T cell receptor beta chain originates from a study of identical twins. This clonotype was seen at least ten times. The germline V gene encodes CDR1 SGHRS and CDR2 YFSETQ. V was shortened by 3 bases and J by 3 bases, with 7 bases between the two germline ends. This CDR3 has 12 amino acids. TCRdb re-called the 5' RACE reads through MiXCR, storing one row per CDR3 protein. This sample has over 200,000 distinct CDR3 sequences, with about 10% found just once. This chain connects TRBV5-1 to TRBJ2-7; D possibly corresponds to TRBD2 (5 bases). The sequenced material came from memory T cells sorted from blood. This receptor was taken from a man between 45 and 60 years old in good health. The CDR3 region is CASSSGNYEQYF. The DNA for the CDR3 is TGCGCCAGCAGCTCCGGGAACTACGAGCAGTACTTC.